The present T cell receptor beta chain was sequenced within a study of OX40 agonist ivuxolimab in advanced cancers. Study overall: Three partial responders included one hepatocellular carcinoma patient and two cutaneous melanoma patients.

Clones were read by immunoSEQ multiplex PCR, and TCRdb kept only the in-frame ones, dropping some. The table lists about 95,000 clones, roughly nine tenths of them singletons. General study results and limits: In the 0.1 to 3.0 mg/kg range, CD4+ and CD8+ blood T cells had expanded clonally by week 6.

As for this clone: Its target is unknown.

V was clipped by 3 bases and J by 4 bases, with 13 bases between them. Germline V gene data show CDR1 as KGHSH and CDR2 as LQKENI. CDR3 size: 15 residues. The chain is built from TRBV18 and TRBJ1-5, with D uncertain. The specimen comprised CD4+ or CD8+ T cells sorted from blood, sampled in a trial of the OX40 agonist ivuxolimab. This clonotype was obtained from an adult with an advanced solid tumor such as melanoma, head and neck, liver or kidney cancer. The CDR3, as DNA: TGTGCCAGCTCACCCGGGGTTAAGAGGAATCAGCCCCAGCATTTT. Protein product: CASSPGVKRNQPQHF.